This TCR beta chain stems from a study of cytomegalovirus exposure and HLA in healthy donors. General study results and limits: A missense DCLRE1C variant was associated with V- and J-gene trimming of TCR beta chains in a later analysis, and an independent cohort replicated the association. Follow-up analysis found HLA locus-dependent TCR association rates, highest for DRB1 and lowest for HLA-C. Earlier analysis looked at TCR beta V segments, and most were productive about 87% or about 30% of the time.

Both 60 Vbeta primers and 13 Jbeta primers went into the PCR. Profiled with immunoSEQ multiplex PCR; TCRdb holds only in-frame clones, not every one. The table has about 120,000 clones, 80% seen once. Notes on this clone: The antigen remains unidentified.

CDR1 is WSHSY and CDR2 is SAAADI in the germline V gene. CDR3 length: 13 amino acids. The V end was cut by 8 bases, the J end by 5 bases, with 10 bases between. Sequencing was done on a sample of PBMCs. The receptor's source is a female donor in good health and CMV-seropositive. The chain has TRBV10-2 and TRBJ1-6, with D unclear. The CDR3 region is CASREHNNSPLHF. DNA for the CDR3: TGCGCCAGCCGGGAACATAATAATTCACCCCTCCACTTT.